This T cell receptor beta chain emerged from a study of OX40 agonist ivuxolimab in advanced cancers. V dropped 6 bases and J dropped 5; count of bases not matched to a gene: 2. CDR1 and CDR2 (germline): LGHNT, FRNRAP. The CDR3 sequence is 13 residues long. Data came from immunoSEQ multiplex PCR; TCRdb stores just in-frame clones and leaves some out. The table shows tens of thousands of clones, with 80% to 90% occurring only once. The clonotype comes from an adult with an advanced solid tumor such as melanoma, head and neck, liver or kidney cancer. The chain recombines TRBV12-5 with TRBJ1-5, with 9 bases identical to TRBD1. The source was CD4+ or CD8+ T cells sorted from blood, collected in a trial of the OX40 agonist ivuxolimab. The CDR3 is CASGWDRDQPQHF. The CDR3 DNA reads TGTGCTAGTGGATGGGACAGGGATCAGCCCCAGCATTTT.